The 6 T cell receptor beta chains below were found in one sample sequenced in a study of T cell responses to AZD1222 COVID-19 vaccine (TCRdb year 2021). Library prep was done by the immunoSEQ multiplex PCR assay. TCRdb took over this immuneACCESS table, retaining in-frame rearrangements with V and J assigned. Such tables are incomplete; in checked studies, under half of the missing clones stem from an unresolved V gene, and the remainder is unexplained. This sample gives around 120,000 clones in total; 80% to 90% of them show up just once. The top ten clones comprise 8% to 10% of the sample. The sample's time point label, decoded: baseline before first vaccination. This specimen was peripheral blood, taken on day 0 of AZD1222 vaccination. These receptors all come from an adult in good health.

The chain employs TRBV6-5 and TRBJ2-3, with D uncertain. Trimming stripped 0 bases from V and 2 bases from J, with 9 bases between. The length of the CDR3 is 15 residues. Germline values: CDR1 MNHEY, CDR2 SVGAGI. CDR3 residues: CASSYSGSPTDTQYF. CDR3 coding DNA: TGTGCCAGCAGTTACTCGGGCAGCCCCACAGATACGCAGTATTTT.

CDR3 DNA: TGTGCCAGCAGCCTATTCCAGGGTAGGACTTGGTGGGACACTGAAGCTTTCTTT. Translated, it gives CASSLFQGRTWWDTEAFF. The chain combines TRBV7-2 with TRBJ1-1, with a tentative D call TRBD1 (5 bases). Germline-derived CDR1 and CDR2 are SGHTA and FQGNSA. V shed 5 bases and J shed 3 bases, with 25 bases lying between them. The CDR3 extends over 18 amino acids.

The rearrangement uses TRBV4-2 and TRBJ1-5, with D uncertain. The CDR3 runs to 17 residues. Germline values: CDR1 LGHNA, CDR2 YNFKEQ. V was trimmed by 1 base and J by 6 bases, leaving 19 bases between them. CDR3 bases: TGTGCCAGCAGCCAAGGGAATAGGGCATCGGCGAGTCAGCCCCAGCATTTT. Translation: CASSQGNRASASQPQHF.

This chain uses TRBV12-5 with TRBJ2-2, with TRBD2 identical over 7 bases. From germline, CDR1 is LGHNT and CDR2 FRNRAP. Trimming cost V 9 bases and J 1 base; bases outside gene matches: 5. This CDR3 region has 14 residues. This CDR3 is CASPGLGNTGELFF. CDR3 coding DNA: TGTGCTAGCCCCGGACTAGGGAACACCGGGGAGCTGTTTTTT.

The chain has TRBV18 and TRBJ1-6; D not resolved. V was shortened by 1 base and J by 5 bases, with 9 bases between the two germline ends. The CDR3 spans 15 residues. Germline CDR1 KGHSH, CDR2 LQKENI. The CDR3 nucleotides read TGTGCCAGCTCACCACGGACGGCTGATAATTCACCCCTCCACTTT. The encoded protein is CASSPRTADNSPLHF.

The V and J genes are TRBV19 and TRBJ2-3; TRBD2 aligns across 7 bases. The junction had 15 bases not matched to a gene; V was cut back by 6 bases and J by 6 bases. The CDR3 contains 16 residues. Germline V gene sequence: CDR1 LNHDA, CDR2 SQIVND (reference sequence). CDR3 bases: TGTGCCAGTAGGGACCTAGGGACGGGAGGAACGGATACGCAGTATTTT. Residues: CASRDLGTGGTDTQYF.